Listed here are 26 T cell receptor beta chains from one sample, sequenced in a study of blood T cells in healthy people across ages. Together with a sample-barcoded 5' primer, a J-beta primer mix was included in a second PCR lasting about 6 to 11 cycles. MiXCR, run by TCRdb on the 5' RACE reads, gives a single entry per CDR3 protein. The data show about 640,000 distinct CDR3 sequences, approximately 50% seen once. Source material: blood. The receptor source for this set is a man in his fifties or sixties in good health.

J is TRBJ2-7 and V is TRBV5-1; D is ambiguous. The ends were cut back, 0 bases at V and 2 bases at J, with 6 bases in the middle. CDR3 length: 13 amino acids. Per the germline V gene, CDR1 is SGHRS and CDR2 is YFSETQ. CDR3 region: CASSLEPTYEQYF. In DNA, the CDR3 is TGCGCCAGCAGCTTGGAACCCACCTACGAGCAGTACTTC.

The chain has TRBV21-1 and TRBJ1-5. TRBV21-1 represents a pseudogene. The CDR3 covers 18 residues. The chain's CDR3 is CASSKDVDGPYSNQPQHF. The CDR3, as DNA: TGTGCCAGCAGCAAAGATGTGGACGGTCCGTATAGCAATCAGCCCCAGCATTTT.

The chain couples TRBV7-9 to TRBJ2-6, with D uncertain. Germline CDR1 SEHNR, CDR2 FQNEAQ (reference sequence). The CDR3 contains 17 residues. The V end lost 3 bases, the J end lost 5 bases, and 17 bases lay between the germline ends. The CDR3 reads CASSLSGSGLWANVLTF. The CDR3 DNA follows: TGTGCCAGCAGCTTGTCGGGCAGTGGGCTCTGGGCCAACGTCCTGACTTTC.

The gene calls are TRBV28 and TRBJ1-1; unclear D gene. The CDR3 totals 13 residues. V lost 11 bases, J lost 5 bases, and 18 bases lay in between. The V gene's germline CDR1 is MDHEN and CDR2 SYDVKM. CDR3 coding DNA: TGTGCCTCCCTACATACAGTGGGGACTGAAGCTTTCTTT. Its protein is CASLHTVGTEAFF.

The CDR3 reads CASSLVGDRPFSGANVLTF. The CDR3 DNA is TGTGCCAGCAGTTTGGTGGGGGACAGGCCGTTCTCTGGGGCCAACGTCCTGACTTTC. The rearrangement uses TRBV27 and TRBJ2-6; 8 bases are shared with TRBD1. This CDR3 region has 19 residues. Germline CDR1 is MNHEY and CDR2 is SMNVEV (reference sequence). V shed 3 bases, J shed 0 bases, and the junction held 10 bases outside the gene matches.

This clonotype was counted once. The CDR3 reads CASSNRGSYNEQFF. CDR3 DNA sequence: TGTGCCAGCAGCAACCGGGGTTCCTACAATGAGCAGTTCTTC. The V and J genes are TRBV7-7 and TRBJ2-1, with a possible D match to TRBD2 (5 bases). Germline loops: CDR1 SSHAT, CDR2 FNYEAQ (reference sequence). V was trimmed by 5 bases and J by 1 base, leaving 9 bases between them. The length of the CDR3 is 14 residues.

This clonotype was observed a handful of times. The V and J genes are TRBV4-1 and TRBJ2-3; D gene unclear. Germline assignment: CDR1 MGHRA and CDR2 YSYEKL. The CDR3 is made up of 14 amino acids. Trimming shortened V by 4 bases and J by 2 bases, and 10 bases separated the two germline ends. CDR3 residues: CASSLIWDTDTQYF. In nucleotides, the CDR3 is TGCGCCAGCAGCCTTATATGGGACACAGATACGCAGTATTTT.

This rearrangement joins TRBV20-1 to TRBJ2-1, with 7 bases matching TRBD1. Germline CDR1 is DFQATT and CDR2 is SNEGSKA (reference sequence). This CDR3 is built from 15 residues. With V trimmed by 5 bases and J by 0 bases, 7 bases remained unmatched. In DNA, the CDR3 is TGCAGTGCTCAGGACAGGAGGAGCTCCTACAATGAGCAGTTCTTC. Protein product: CSAQDRRSSYNEQFF.

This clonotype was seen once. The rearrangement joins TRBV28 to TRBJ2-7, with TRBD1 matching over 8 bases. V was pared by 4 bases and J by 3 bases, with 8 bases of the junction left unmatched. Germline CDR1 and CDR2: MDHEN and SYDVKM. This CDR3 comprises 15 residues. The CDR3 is CASSSTGTGYYEQYF. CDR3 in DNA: TGTGCCAGCAGTTCCACAGGGACAGGTTACTACGAGCAGTACTTC.

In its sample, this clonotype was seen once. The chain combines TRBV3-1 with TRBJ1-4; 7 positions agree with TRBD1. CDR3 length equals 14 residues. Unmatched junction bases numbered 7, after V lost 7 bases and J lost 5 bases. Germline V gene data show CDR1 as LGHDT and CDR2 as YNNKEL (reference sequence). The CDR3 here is CASTATGSNEKLFF. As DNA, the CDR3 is TGTGCCAGCACAGCGACAGGGAGCAATGAAAAACTGTTTTTT.

As DNA, the CDR3 is TGTGCCAGCAGCCCCCCGCCGGACACTGAAGCTTTCTTT. This codes for CASSPPPDTEAFF. The chain has TRBV28 and TRBJ1-1; D gene ambiguous. There are 13 residues in the CDR3. V was cut by 6 bases and J by 3 bases, with 11 bases left in between. Germline V gene lookup returns CDR1 MDHEN and CDR2 SYDVKM. The variable domain in full, completed from reference TRBV28 and TRBJ1-1, reads DVKVTQSSRYLVKRTGEKVFLECVQDMDHENMFWYRQDPGLGLRLIYFSYDVKMKEKGDIPEGYSVSREKKERFSLILESASTNQTSMYLCASSPPPDTEAFFGQGTRLTVV.

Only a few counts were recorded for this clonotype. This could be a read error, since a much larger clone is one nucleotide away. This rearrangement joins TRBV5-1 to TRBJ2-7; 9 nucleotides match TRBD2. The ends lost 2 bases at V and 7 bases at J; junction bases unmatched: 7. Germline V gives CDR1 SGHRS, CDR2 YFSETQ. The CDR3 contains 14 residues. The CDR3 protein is CASSLGTSSNEQYF. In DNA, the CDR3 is TGCGCCAGCAGCTTAGGGACTAGCTCTAATGAGCAGTACTTC.

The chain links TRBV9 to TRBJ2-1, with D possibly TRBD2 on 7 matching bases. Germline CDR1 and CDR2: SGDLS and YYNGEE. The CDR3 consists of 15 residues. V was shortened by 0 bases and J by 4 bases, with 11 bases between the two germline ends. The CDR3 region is CASSVDGGRYNEQFF. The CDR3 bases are TGTGCCAGCAGCGTAGACGGGGGGCGTTACAATGAGCAGTTCTTC.

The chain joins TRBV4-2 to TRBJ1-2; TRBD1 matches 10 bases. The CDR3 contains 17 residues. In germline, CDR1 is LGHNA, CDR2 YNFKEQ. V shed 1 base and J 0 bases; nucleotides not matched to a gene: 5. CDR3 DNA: TGTGCCAGCAGCCAAGGATCGACAGGGGGCGCTAACTATGGCTACACCTTC. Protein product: CASSQGSTGGANYGYTF.

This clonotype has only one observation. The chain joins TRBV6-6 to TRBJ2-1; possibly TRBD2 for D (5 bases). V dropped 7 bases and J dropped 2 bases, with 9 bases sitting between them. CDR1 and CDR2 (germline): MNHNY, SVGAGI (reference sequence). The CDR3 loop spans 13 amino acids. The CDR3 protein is CASTKGAYNEQFF. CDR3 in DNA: TGTGCCAGCACCAAGGGAGCCTACAATGAGCAGTTCTTC.

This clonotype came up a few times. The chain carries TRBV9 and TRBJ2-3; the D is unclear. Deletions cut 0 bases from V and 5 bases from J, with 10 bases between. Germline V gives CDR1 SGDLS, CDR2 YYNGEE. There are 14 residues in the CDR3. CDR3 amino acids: CASSVGVTKDTQYF. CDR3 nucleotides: TGTGCCAGCAGCGTAGGGGTTACAAAAGATACGCAGTATTTT.

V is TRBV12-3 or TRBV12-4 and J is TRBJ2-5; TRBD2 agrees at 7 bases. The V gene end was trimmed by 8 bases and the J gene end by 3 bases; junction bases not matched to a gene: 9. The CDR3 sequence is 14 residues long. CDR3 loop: CASRSGGVEETQYF. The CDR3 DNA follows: TGTGCCAGCCGCTCTGGGGGGGTCGAAGAGACCCAGTACTTC.

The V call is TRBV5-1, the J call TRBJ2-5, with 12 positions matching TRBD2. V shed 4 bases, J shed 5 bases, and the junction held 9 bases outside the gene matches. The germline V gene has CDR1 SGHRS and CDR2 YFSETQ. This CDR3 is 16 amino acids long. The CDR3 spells CASSPSSGGAFETQYF. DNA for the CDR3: TGCGCCAGCAGCCCTTCTAGCGGGGGGGCCTTCGAGACCCAGTACTTC.

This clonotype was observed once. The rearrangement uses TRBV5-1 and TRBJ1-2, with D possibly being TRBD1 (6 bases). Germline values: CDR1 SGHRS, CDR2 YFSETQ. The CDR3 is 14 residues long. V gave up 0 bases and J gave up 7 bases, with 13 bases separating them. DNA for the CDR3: TGCGCCAGCAGCTTGGAAGGGGCCAGGGGTGGCTACACCTTC. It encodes CASSLEGARGGYTF.

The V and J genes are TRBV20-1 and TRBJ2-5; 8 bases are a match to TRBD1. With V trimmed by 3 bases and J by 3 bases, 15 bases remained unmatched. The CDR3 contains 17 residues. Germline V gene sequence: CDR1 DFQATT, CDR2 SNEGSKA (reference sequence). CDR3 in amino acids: CSARAYRGTETKETQYF. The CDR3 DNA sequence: TGCAGTGCTAGGGCCTACAGGGGGACAGAGACTAAAGAGACCCAGTACTTC.

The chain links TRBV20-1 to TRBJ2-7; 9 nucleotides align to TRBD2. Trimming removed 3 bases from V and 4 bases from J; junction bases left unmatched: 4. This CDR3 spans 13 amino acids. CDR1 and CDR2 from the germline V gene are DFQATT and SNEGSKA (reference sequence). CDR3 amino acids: CSASISGGYEQYF. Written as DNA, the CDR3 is TGCAGTGCTAGTATTAGCGGGGGATACGAGCAGTACTTC.

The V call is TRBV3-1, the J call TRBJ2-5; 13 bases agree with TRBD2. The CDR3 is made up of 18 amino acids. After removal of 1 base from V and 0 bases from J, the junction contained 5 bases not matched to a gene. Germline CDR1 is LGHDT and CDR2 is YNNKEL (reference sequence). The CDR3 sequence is CASSQGLTSGGNQETQYF. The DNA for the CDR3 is TGTGCCAGCAGCCAAGGCCTGACTAGCGGGGGGAACCAAGAGACCCAGTACTTC.

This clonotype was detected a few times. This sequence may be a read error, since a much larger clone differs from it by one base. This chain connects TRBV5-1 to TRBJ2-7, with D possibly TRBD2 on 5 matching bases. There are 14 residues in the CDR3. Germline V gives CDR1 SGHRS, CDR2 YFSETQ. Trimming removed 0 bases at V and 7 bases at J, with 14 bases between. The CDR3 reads CASSLDEGWDEQYF. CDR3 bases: TGCGCCAGCAGCTTGGACGAGGGTTGGGATGAGCAGTACTTC.

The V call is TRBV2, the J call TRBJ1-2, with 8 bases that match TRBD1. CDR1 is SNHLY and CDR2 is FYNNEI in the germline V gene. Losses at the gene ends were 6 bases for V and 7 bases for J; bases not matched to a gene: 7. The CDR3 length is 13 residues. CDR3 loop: CASRPGQGGGYTF. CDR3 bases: TGTGCCAGCAGGCCTGGACAGGGTGGTGGCTACACCTTC.

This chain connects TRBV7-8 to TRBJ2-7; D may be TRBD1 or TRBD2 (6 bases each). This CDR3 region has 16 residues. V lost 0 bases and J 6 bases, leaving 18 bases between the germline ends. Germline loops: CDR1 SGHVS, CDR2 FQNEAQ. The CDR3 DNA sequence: TGTGCCAGCAGCTTAGCAGACCGGGGGCTCTTGGGCGAGCAGTACTTC. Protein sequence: CASSLADRGLLGEQYF.

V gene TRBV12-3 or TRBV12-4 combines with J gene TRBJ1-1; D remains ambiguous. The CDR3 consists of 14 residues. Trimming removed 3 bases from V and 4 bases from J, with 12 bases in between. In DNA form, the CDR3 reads TGTGCCAGCAGTTTCGATGGAATACGCACTGAAGCTTTCTTT. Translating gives CASSFDGIRTEAFF.